Following are 2 T cell receptor beta chains from one sample sequenced in a study of blood T cell repertoires in COVID-19. Sequenced by immunoSEQ multiplex PCR; TCRdb stores in-frame clones only, minus some. The repertoire holds 130,000 or so clones, with approximately 80% as singletons. The source material was PBMCs or T cells enriched from blood (not recorded which). These receptor sequences come from a man aged 50 to 60 who had recovered from COVID-19.

The chain combines TRBV4-2 with TRBJ1-6; 7 bases are a match to TRBD1. The CDR3 covers 15 residues. J gave up 8 bases and V 5 bases, and 9 bases lay outside the gene matches. Looked up from germline, CDR1 is LGHNA and CDR2 is YNFKEQ. The CDR3 here is CASSSTNRGDSPLHF. The CDR3 DNA reads as TGTGCCAGCAGCTCGACGAACAGGGGAGATTCACCCCTCCACTTT.

The chain employs TRBV5-8 and TRBJ2-1; 13 positions agree with TRBD2. J was trimmed by 9 bases and V by 5 bases; bases with no gene match: 11. The CDR3 has 16 residues. CDR1 and CDR2 (germline): SGHTS, YDEGEE. This CDR3 is CASSFPLGTSGVEQFF. The DNA for the CDR3 is TGTGCCAGCAGTTTCCCCTTGGGGACTAGCGGGGTTGAGCAGTTCTTC.